This entry lists 21 T cell receptor beta chains sequenced from one sample in a study of blood T cell repertoires in COVID-19. Some clones are missing from TCRdb's copy, which holds only in-frame ones; the method was immunoSEQ multiplex PCR. The sample has hundreds of thousands of clones, 88% seen once; the top ten hold 0.7%. Sequenced sample: peripheral blood. These receptors all stem from a human donor in a cohort sampled during active COVID-19.

V usage is TRBV4-1 and J usage is TRBJ1-3, with D unresolved. The CDR3 totals 14 residues. Germline V gives CDR1 MGHRA, CDR2 YSYEKL. V was shortened by 0 bases and J by 8 bases, with 11 bases between the two germline ends. The CDR3 nucleotides are TGCGCCAGCAGCCAAGATGAGCGAGTTTACACCATATATTTT. Amino acids: CASSQDERVYTIYF.

The chain couples TRBV10-3 to TRBJ2-5; the D gene is possibly TRBD1 (6 bases). With 10 bases removed from V and 3 bases from J, the gap between germline ends came to 21 bases. The CDR3 length is 15 residues. Germline lookup yields CDR1 ENHRY and CDR2 SYGVKD. The CDR3: CATSRGRGKEETQYF. CDR3 coding DNA: TGTGCCACTTCCAGGGGTAGGGGAAAGGAAGAGACCCAGTACTTC.

The rearrangement links TRBV12-3 or TRBV12-4 to TRBJ1-1; D is perhaps TRBD1 (6 bases). Trimming removed 10 bases at V and 4 bases at J, with 13 bases between. The CDR3 runs 12 residues. The CDR3 nucleotides are TGTGCCACTCAGGGGTCTGGCACTGAAGCTTTCTTT. This sequence encodes CATQGSGTEAFF.

V is TRBV6-5 and J is TRBJ1-2; TRBD1 matches at 9 bases. Germline V gene data show CDR1 as MNHEY and CDR2 as SVGAGI. This CDR3 has 14 residues. V shed 9 bases and J 8 bases; nucleotides not matched to a gene: 13. CDR3 protein: CASWDRVAFEGYTF. The CDR3 DNA is TGTGCCAGTTGGGACAGGGTGGCATTTGAGGGCTACACCTTC.

The J gene is TRBJ2-7, the V gene TRBV29-1, with D unresolved. V shed 5 bases and J shed 5 bases, with 10 bases lying between them. Germline V gives CDR1 SQVTM, CDR2 ANQGSEA. The CDR3 is 11 residues long. CDR3 sequence reads: CSVLVSNEQYF. CDR3 DNA: TGCAGCGTTCTCGTAAGCAACGAGCAGTACTTC.

V and J are TRBV18 and TRBJ2-7, with 10 bases that match TRBD1. V lost 5 bases to trimming and J lost 2 bases; unmatched junction nucleotides: 0. The CDR3 consists of 13 residues. Germline V CDR1 and CDR2: KGHSH, LQKENI. CDR3 nucleotide sequence: TGTGCCAGCTCAGGACAGGGGGCCTACGAGCAGTACTTC. Amino acids: CASSGQGAYEQYF. The variable domain in full, completed from reference TRBV18 and TRBJ2-7, reads NAGVMQNPRHLVRRRGQEARLRCSPMKGHSHVYWYRQLPEEGLKFMVYLQKENIIDESGMPKERFSAEFPKEGPSILRIQQVVRGDSAAYFCASSGQGAYEQYFGPGTRLTVT.

The chain combines TRBV19 with TRBJ2-7, with 10 bases fitting TRBD2. Trimming took 4 bases from V and 6 from J; bases not matched to a gene: 9. Germline values: CDR1 LNHDA, CDR2 SQIVND (reference sequence). CDR3 length: 15 residues. The CDR3 bases are TGTGCCAGTAGTAGCCTCCTAGCGGGAGAAGGCGAGCAGTACTTC. It is translated as CASSSLLAGEGEQYF.

This chain connects TRBV19 to TRBJ2-6; D is unresolved. CDR3 length: 13 amino acids. CDR1 LNHDA and CDR2 SQIVND come from the germline V gene (reference sequence). V lost 7 bases and J 4 bases, leaving 8 bases between the germline ends. The CDR3 is CASTRSGANVLTF. Here the CDR3 DNA reads TGTGCCAGTACGCGCTCCGGGGCCAACGTCCTGACTTTC. Drawing the rest from reference TRBV19 and TRBJ2-6, the complete variable domain is DGGITQSPKYLFRKEGQNVTLSCEQNLNHDAMYWYRQDPGQGLRLIYYSQIVNDFQKGDIAEGYSVSREKKESFPLTVTSAQKNPTAFYLCASTRSGANVLTFGAGSRLTVL.

This chain links TRBV18 with TRBJ1-2, with 7 bases lining up with TRBD1. The CDR3 spans 14 residues. J lost 2 bases, V lost 4 bases, and 4 bases had no gene match. The germline V gene encodes CDR1 KGHSH and CDR2 LQKENI. The DNA of the CDR3 is TGTGCCAGCTCACAGGGACAGACCAACTATGGCTACACCTTC. The encoded protein is CASSQGQTNYGYTF.

This rearrangement joins TRBV13 to TRBJ1-2; no firm D call. V lost 5 bases, J lost 8 bases, and 15 bases lay in between. Germline CDR1 is PRHDT and CDR2 is FYEKMQ (reference sequence). The CDR3 loop spans 13 amino acids. The chain's CDR3 is CASSVRGPGGYTF. The CDR3 region has the DNA TGTGCCAGCAGCGTACGAGGCCCGGGGGGCTACACCTTC. The whole variable domain, filled in from reference TRBV13 and TRBJ1-2, reads AAGVIQSPRHLIKEKRETATLKCYPIPRHDTVYWYQQGPGQDPQFLISFYEKMQSDKGSIPDRFSAQQFSDYHSELNMSSLELGDSALYFCASSVRGPGGYTFGSGTRLTVV.

The chain has TRBV12-5 and TRBJ1-1; 9 nucleotides agree with TRBD1. The trim removed 6 bases at V and 8 bases at J, leaving 19 bases unmatched. Germline CDR1 reads LGHNT; CDR2 reads FRNRAP. This CDR3 has 17 residues. The CDR3 sequence: CASGAHPVDRGKGEAFF. Written as DNA, the CDR3 is TGTGCTAGTGGCGCCCATCCTGTCGACAGGGGGAAGGGGGAAGCTTTCTTT.

The V gene is TRBV3-1 (or the pseudogene TRBV3-2), the J gene TRBJ1-3, with D hard to call. Trimming took off 5 bases at V and 1 base at J, with 9 bases between the two ends. The CDR3 extends over 14 amino acids. Germline V CDR1 and CDR2: LGHDT, YNNKEL (reference sequence). The CDR3 coding sequence is TGTGCCAGCAGCGTTGAGTCTTCTGGAAACACCATATATTTT. As protein: CASSVESSGNTIYF.

This chain connects TRBV18 to TRBJ2-2; TRBD2 agrees at 7 bases. V shed 6 bases and J 4 bases; nucleotides not matched to a gene: 11. Germline loops: CDR1 KGHSH, CDR2 LQKENI. The CDR3 runs 16 residues. The CDR3 nucleotides are TGTGCCAGCTCCACCGGCGGGAGCGGAGTCACCGGGGAGCTGTTTTTT. Translated, it gives CASSTGGSGVTGELFF.

The chain carries TRBV7-7 and TRBJ2-3; 13 nucleotides line up with TRBD2. CDR1 and CDR2 (germline): SSHAT, FNYEAQ (reference sequence). CDR3 length: 16 residues. The trim removed 4 bases at V and 3 bases at J, leaving 4 bases unmatched. The CDR3 protein is CASSSGLAGSTDTQYF. DNA of the CDR3: TGTGCCAGCAGCTCGGGACTAGCGGGGAGTACAGATACGCAGTATTTT.

The genes are TRBV5-8 and TRBJ1-1; perhaps TRBD1 as D (6 bases). CDR3 length: 15 residues. V was trimmed by 4 bases and J by 5 bases, leaving 18 bases between them. Germline assignment: CDR1 SGHTS and CDR2 YDEGEE. CDR3 nucleotides: TGTGCCAGCAGCCTAGGACAGTCGATATGGACTGAAGCTTTCTTT. Translation gives CASSLGQSIWTEAFF.

The rearrangement joins TRBV4-2 to TRBJ1-4; 7 bases line up with TRBD1. This CDR3 has 17 residues. V gave up 1 base and J gave up 6 bases; unmatched junction bases: 11. Germline CDR1 is LGHNA and CDR2 is YNFKEQ. CDR3 nucleotide sequence: TGTGCCAGCAGCCAAGTTTTTTCGGACAGGAGAGATGAAAAACTGTTTTTT. This gives the protein CASSQVFSDRRDEKLFF.

This clone was observed once. This chain uses TRBV7-8 with TRBJ1-1; the D gene is possibly TRBD1 (6 bases). CDR3 size: 14 residues. CDR1 is SGHVS and CDR2 is FQNEAQ in the germline V gene. Trimming removed 4 bases at V and 1 base at J, with 10 bases between. CDR3 DNA: TGTGCCAGCAGCTCAGGGGAGGGGAACACTGAAGCTTTCTTT. This translates into CASSSGEGNTEAFF.

The genes are TRBV12-5 and TRBJ1-2; D remains unclear. CDR1 and CDR2 from the germline V gene are LGHNT and FRNRAP. CDR3 length: 14 residues. Trimming removed 4 bases from V and 2 bases from J, with 11 bases in between. DNA for the CDR3: TGTGCTAGTGGTTCCATAGTGAGGAACTATGGCTACACCTTC. Translating gives CASGSIVRNYGYTF.

This clone showed up just once. The rearrangement links TRBV4-1 to TRBJ2-7; TRBD2 matches at 12 bases. The CDR3 sequence is 14 residues long. With 8 bases clipped from V and 9 bases from J, the junction kept 11 bases outside the gene matches. Germline V gives CDR1 MGHRA, CDR2 YSYEKL. CDR3 sequence reads: CASGNRTSGVVQYF. The DNA of the CDR3 is TGCGCCAGCGGAAACAGGACTAGCGGGGTGGTGCAGTACTTC.

The chain is built from TRBV7-9 and TRBJ2-2, with 8 bases fitting TRBD2. This CDR3 has 16 residues. CDR1 is SEHNR, CDR2 FQNEAQ, per germline (reference sequence). Trimming cost V 5 bases and J 5 bases; bases outside gene matches: 10. CDR3 loop: CASSNSAAGGTGELFF. CDR3 coding DNA: TGTGCCAGCAGCAATAGTGCGGCGGGGGGTACCGGGGAGCTGTTTTTT.

The chain has TRBV25-1 and TRBJ1-1; weak D call: TRBD1 (5 bases). Germline loops: CDR1 MGHDK, CDR2 SYGVNS. V was cut by 8 bases and J by 0 bases, with 10 bases left in between. The CDR3 spans 13 residues. In DNA form, the CDR3 reads TGTGCCAGCGGGGGGTTGATGAACACTGAAGCTTTCTTT. Its translation: CASGGLMNTEAFF.